The 21 T cell receptor beta chains given below trace back to one sample, sequenced in a study of blood T cell repertoires in COVID-19. Profiling relied on immunoSEQ multiplex PCR, and the TCRdb table lists in-frame clones only, not all of them. This sample carries roughly 250,000 clones, roughly 80% of them seen once, and the ten largest clones take around 4.1%. Sequenced material: peripheral blood. These receptors originate from a woman aged 40 to 55 with active or convalescent COVID-19.

The J gene is TRBJ2-1, the V gene TRBV11-2, with 14 bases lining up with TRBD2. J was trimmed by 7 bases and V by 0 bases; bases with no gene match: 5. The CDR3 is 17 residues long. Looked up from germline, CDR1 is SGHAT and CDR2 is FQNNGV. CDR3 sequence reads: CASSLDRTSGGRNEQFF. For the CDR3, the DNA is TGTGCCAGCAGCTTAGACCGGACTAGCGGGGGGAGGAATGAGCAGTTCTTC. The variable domain in full, completed from reference TRBV11-2 and TRBJ2-1, reads EAGVAQSPRYKIIEKRQSVAFWCNPISGHATLYWYQQILGQGPKLLIQFQNNGVVDDSQLPKDRFSAERLKGVDSTLKIQPAKLEDSAVYLCASSLDRTSGGRNEQFFGPGTRLTVL.

The V call is TRBV19, the J call TRBJ1-1; D remains unclear. Germline V gene lookup returns CDR1 LNHDA and CDR2 SQIVND (reference sequence). The CDR3 runs 14 residues. Trimming removed 3 bases at V and 0 bases at J, with 8 bases between. The CDR3 protein is CASSMRHMNTEAFF. As DNA, the CDR3 is TGTGCCAGTAGTATGCGACACATGAACACTGAAGCTTTCTTT.

This clone was seen a few times. In DNA, the CDR3 is TGCAGTGCTAGTCCAGCGGGGGGGCCAGGTTCTACAGATACGCAGTATTTT. The encoded protein is CSASPAGGPGSTDTQYF. The V gene is TRBV20-1, the J gene TRBJ2-3; 10 nucleotides match TRBD2. The CDR3 extends over 17 amino acids. CDR1 and CDR2 from the germline V gene are DFQATT and SNEGSKA (reference sequence). With 3 bases clipped from V and 3 bases from J, the junction kept 12 bases outside the gene matches.

In this sample, this clone turned up a few times. The chain combines TRBV2 with TRBJ1-5; 7 nucleotides align to TRBD1. CDR3 length: 15 amino acids. The germline V gene has CDR1 SNHLY and CDR2 FYNNEI. Unmatched junction bases numbered 8, after V lost 5 bases and J lost 4 bases. CDR3 protein: CASSQDRSGNQPQHF. The DNA of the CDR3 is TGTGCCAGCAGTCAGGACAGGAGCGGGAATCAGCCCCAGCATTTT.

This chain connects TRBV12-3 or TRBV12-4 to TRBJ1-1; D gene uncertain. This CDR3 comprises 12 residues. The ends were cut back, 10 bases at V and 1 base at J, with 10 bases in the middle. CDR3 residues: CATQSGNTEAFF. The CDR3, as DNA: TGTGCCACCCAATCAGGGAACACTGAAGCTTTCTTT.

This clone has more than one count but fewer than ten. The V call is TRBV6-4, the J call TRBJ2-3; 10 bases match TRBD2. Germline V gives CDR1 MRHNA, CDR2 SNTAGT. This CDR3 spans 16 amino acids. V lost 3 bases to trimming and J lost 3 bases; unmatched junction nucleotides: 6. The chain's CDR3 is CASSEASGGGTDTQYF. The CDR3 nucleotides are TGTGCCAGCAGTGAGGCTAGCGGGGGAGGAACAGATACGCAGTATTTT.

This clone was observed once. The chain employs TRBV5-1 and TRBJ1-1; TRBD1 aligns across 9 bases. V gave up 4 bases and J gave up 1 base; unmatched junction bases: 5. This CDR3 spans 15 amino acids. The germline V gene has CDR1 SGHRS and CDR2 YFSETQ. CDR3 sequence: CASSPSDRGNTEAFF. CDR3 in DNA: TGCGCCAGCAGCCCCTCGGACAGGGGGAACACTGAAGCTTTCTTT.

V usage is TRBV5-1 and J usage is TRBJ2-3, with a tentative D call TRBD1 (6 bases). Germline CDR1 is SGHRS and CDR2 is YFSETQ. The CDR3 runs to 16 residues. Trimming left V 0 bases short and J 6 bases short, with 17 bases between. The CDR3 loop is CASSLGVRTDSDTQYF. In nucleotides, the CDR3 is TGCGCCAGCAGCTTGGGTGTTAGGACAGACTCCGATACGCAGTATTTT.

The chain couples TRBV19 to TRBJ2-3; 8 bases match TRBD2. J lost 6 bases, V lost 6 bases, and 5 bases had no gene match. This CDR3 region has 13 residues. In germline, CDR1 is LNHDA, CDR2 SQIVND (reference sequence). CDR3 amino acids: CASSGGAGDTQYF. For the CDR3, the DNA is TGTGCCAGTAGCGGGGGGGCTGGCGATACGCAGTATTTT.

This rearrangement joins TRBV28 to TRBJ1-1; no clear D. Trimming took off 1 base at V and 1 base at J, with 7 bases between the two ends. CDR1 is MDHEN, CDR2 SYDVKM, per germline. This CDR3 spans 14 amino acids. The DNA of the CDR3 is TGTGCCAGCAGTTTATTACGGGGGAACACTGAAGCTTTCTTT. The encoded protein is CASSLLRGNTEAFF.

The genes are TRBV5-1 and TRBJ2-3, with a weak D call TRBD1 (5 bases). Trimming removed 2 bases at V and 2 bases at J, with 9 bases between. The CDR3 contains 14 residues. CDR1 and CDR2 from the germline V gene are SGHRS and YFSETQ. The CDR3 loop is CASSFDSPTDTQYF. For the CDR3, the DNA is TGCGCCAGCAGCTTTGACAGCCCCACAGATACGCAGTATTTT.

The chain joins TRBV6-6 to TRBJ1-1; D unclear. Trimming left V 5 bases short and J 4 bases short, with 14 bases between. Germline CDR1 reads MNHNY; CDR2 reads SVGAGI (reference sequence). This CDR3 is 14 amino acids long. The CDR3 sequence is CASSPVPYGTEAFF. The DNA of the CDR3 is TGTGCCAGCAGTCCTGTACCTTACGGCACTGAAGCTTTCTTT.

This chain links TRBV7-8 with TRBJ2-5, with TRBD1 matching over 9 bases. The CDR3 consists of 14 residues. The germline V gene encodes CDR1 SGHVS and CDR2 FQNEAQ. J was trimmed by 5 bases and V by 3 bases; bases with no gene match: 4. CDR3 amino acids: CASSFGTGLETQYF. The DNA of the CDR3 is TGTGCCAGCAGCTTCGGGACAGGGCTTGAGACCCAGTACTTC.

This clone appeared once. The CDR3 region has the DNA TGTGCCAGCAGTGAGGACAGGGGCCAAGAACAGCCCCAGCATTTT. It specifies CASSEDRGQEQPQHF. The rearrangement joins TRBV6-1 to TRBJ1-5; 9 positions agree with TRBD1. Trimming took 3 bases from V and 7 from J; bases not matched to a gene: 7. Germline CDR1 is MNHNS and CDR2 is SASEGT. CDR3 size: 15 residues.

This clone has a single count. Here the CDR3 DNA reads TGTGCCAGCAGTCCTCGAGGCCGACTCTATGGCTACACCTTC. Protein product: CASSPRGRLYGYTF. The V and J genes are TRBV28 and TRBJ1-2; D remains unclear. Trimming removed 5 bases from V and 4 bases from J, with 14 bases in between. CDR3 length: 14 amino acids. CDR1 MDHEN and CDR2 SYDVKM come from the germline V gene.

J is TRBJ2-5 and V is TRBV14, with D unclear. This CDR3 is built from 13 residues. V was cut by 3 bases and J by 5 bases, with 10 bases left in between. CDR1 and CDR2 (germline): SGHDN, FVKESK. The CDR3 loop reads CASSQFERETQYF. CDR3 coding DNA: TGTGCCAGCAGCCAGTTTGAGAGGGAGACCCAGTACTTC.

This chain links TRBV27 with TRBJ2-1; 8 nucleotides line up with TRBD1. Germline V gene sequence: CDR1 MNHEY, CDR2 SMNVEV (reference sequence). The V gene end was trimmed by 8 bases and the J gene end by 8 bases; junction bases not matched to a gene: 8. The CDR3 spans 13 residues. CDR3 sequence: CASGLDRGYEQFF. Here the CDR3 DNA reads TGTGCCAGCGGTCTAGACAGGGGCTATGAGCAGTTCTTC.

The chain employs TRBV28 and TRBJ1-6; no clear D. The V gene's germline CDR1 is MDHEN and CDR2 SYDVKM. This CDR3 region has 15 residues. V lost 5 bases and J 3 bases, leaving 11 bases between the germline ends. The CDR3 DNA sequence: TGTGCCAGCAGTACTCGGGAAGACTATAATTCACCCCTCCACTTT. It translates to CASSTREDYNSPLHF.

V usage is TRBV10-3 and J usage is TRBJ1-5; 7 bases are a match to TRBD1. Germline CDR1 ENHRY, CDR2 SYGVKD. Trimming cost V 6 bases and J 4 bases; bases outside gene matches: 3. The CDR3 is 13 residues long. The CDR3 DNA follows: TGTGCCATCAGCGGGACAGCAAATCAGCCCCAGCATTTT. Protein: CAISGTANQPQHF.

This rearrangement joins TRBV27 to TRBJ1-4; unclear D gene. With 2 bases removed from V and 5 bases from J, the gap between germline ends came to 6 bases. CDR3 size: 13 residues. Germline lookup yields CDR1 MNHEY and CDR2 SMNVEV (reference sequence). The CDR3 DNA is TGTGCCAGCAGTTTAATCAGGAATGAAAAACTGTTTTTT. Amino acids: CASSLIRNEKLFF.

This chain joins TRBV7-3 and TRBJ1-1; tentative D call: TRBD1 (5 bases). Germline V gene sequence: CDR1 SGHTA, CDR2 FQGTGA. Trimming removed 1 base at V and 4 bases at J, with 13 bases between. The length of the CDR3 is 15 residues. CDR3 residues: CASSLNPVQGTEAFF. DNA for the CDR3: TGTGCCAGCAGCTTAAACCCGGTTCAGGGCACTGAAGCTTTCTTT. The whole variable domain, filled in from reference TRBV7-3 and TRBJ1-1, reads GAGVSQTPSNKVTEKGKYVELRCDPISGHTALYWYRQSLGQGPEFLIYFQGTGAADDSGLPNDRFFAVRPEGSVSTLKIQRTERGDSAVYLCASSLNPVQGTEAFFGQGTRLTVV.